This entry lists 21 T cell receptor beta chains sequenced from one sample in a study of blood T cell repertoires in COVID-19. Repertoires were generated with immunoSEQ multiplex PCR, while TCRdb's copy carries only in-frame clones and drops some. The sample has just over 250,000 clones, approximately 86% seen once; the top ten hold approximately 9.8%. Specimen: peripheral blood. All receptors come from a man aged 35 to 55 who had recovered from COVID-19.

The CDR3 protein is CASSQPQGLAGAETQYF. Here the CDR3 DNA reads TGTGCCAGCAGCCAACCTCAGGGACTAGCGGGAGCGGAGACCCAGTACTTC. The chain recombines TRBV3-1 (or the pseudogene TRBV3-2) with TRBJ2-5; 14 bases align to TRBD2. CDR3 length: 17 residues. Germline V lookup: CDR1 LGHDT, CDR2 YNNKEL (reference sequence). After removal of 2 bases from V and 5 bases from J, the junction contained 7 bases not matched to a gene.

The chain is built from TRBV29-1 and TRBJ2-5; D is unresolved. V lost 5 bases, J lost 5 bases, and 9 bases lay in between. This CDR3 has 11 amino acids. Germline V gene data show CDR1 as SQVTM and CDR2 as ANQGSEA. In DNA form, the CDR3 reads TGCAGCGTTACTTTTTTGGAGACCCAGTACTTC. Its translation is CSVTFLETQYF.

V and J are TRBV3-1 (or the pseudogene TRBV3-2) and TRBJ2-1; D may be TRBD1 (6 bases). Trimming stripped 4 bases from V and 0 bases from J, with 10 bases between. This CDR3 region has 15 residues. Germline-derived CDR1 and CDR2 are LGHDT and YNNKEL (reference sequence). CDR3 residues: CASSPTGYSYNEQFF. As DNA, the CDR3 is TGTGCCAGCAGCCCTACAGGGTACTCCTACAATGAGCAGTTCTTC.

The CDR3 region is CSVRTAGANYGYTF. The CDR3 DNA is TGCAGCGTTCGTACGGCGGGAGCTAACTATGGCTACACCTTC. V is TRBV29-1 and J is TRBJ1-2; D uncertain. Per germline, CDR1 SQVTM and CDR2 ANQGSEA. The V end was cut by 5 bases, the J end by 0 bases, with 13 bases between. The CDR3 contains 14 residues.

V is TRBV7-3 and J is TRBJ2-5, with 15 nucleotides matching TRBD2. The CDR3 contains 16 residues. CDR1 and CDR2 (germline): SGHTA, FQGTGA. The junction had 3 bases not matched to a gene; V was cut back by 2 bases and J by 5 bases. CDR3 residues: CASSLGLAGGPETQYF. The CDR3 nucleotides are TGTGCCAGCAGCTTAGGACTAGCGGGAGGGCCCGAGACCCAGTACTTC.

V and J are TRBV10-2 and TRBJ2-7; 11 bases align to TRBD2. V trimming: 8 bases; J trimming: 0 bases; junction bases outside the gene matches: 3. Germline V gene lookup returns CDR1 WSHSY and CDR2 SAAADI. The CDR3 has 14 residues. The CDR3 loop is CASLGLADSYEQYF. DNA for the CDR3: TGCGCCAGCCTGGGACTAGCGGACTCCTACGAGCAGTACTTC.

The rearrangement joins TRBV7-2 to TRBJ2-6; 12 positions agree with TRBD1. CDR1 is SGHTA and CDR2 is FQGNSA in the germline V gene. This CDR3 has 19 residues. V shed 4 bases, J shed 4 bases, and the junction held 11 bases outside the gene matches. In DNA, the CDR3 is TGTGCCAGCAGCTCGAGACCGGGACAGGGGGCTCTAGGGGCCAACGTCCTGACTTTC. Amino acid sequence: CASSSRPGQGALGANVLTF.

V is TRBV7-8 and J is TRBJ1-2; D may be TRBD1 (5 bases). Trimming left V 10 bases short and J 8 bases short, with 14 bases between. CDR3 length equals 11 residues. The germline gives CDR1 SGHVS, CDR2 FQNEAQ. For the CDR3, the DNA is TGTGCCACCGGACATATCGGAGGCTACACCTTC. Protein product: CATGHIGGYTF.

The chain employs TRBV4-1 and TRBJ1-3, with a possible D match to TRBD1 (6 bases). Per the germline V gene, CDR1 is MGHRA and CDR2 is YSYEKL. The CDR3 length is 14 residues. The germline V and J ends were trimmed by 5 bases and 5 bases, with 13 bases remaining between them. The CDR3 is CASSDTRGRNTIYF. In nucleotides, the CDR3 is TGCGCCAGCAGCGATACTAGGGGGAGAAACACCATATATTTT.

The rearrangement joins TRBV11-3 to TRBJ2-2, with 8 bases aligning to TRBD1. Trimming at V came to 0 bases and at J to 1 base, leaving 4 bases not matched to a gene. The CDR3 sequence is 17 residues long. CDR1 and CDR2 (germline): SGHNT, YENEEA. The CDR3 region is CASSLDLTGENTGELFF. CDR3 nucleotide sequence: TGTGCCAGCAGCTTAGATCTGACAGGGGAGAACACCGGGGAGCTGTTTTTT.

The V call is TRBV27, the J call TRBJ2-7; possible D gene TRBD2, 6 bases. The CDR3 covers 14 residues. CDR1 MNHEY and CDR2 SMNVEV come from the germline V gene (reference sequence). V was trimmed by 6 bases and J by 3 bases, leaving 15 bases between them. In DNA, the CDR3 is TGTGCCAGCAGCTTCCGGGACTCGTTCTACGAGCAGTACTTC. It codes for CASSFRDSFYEQYF.

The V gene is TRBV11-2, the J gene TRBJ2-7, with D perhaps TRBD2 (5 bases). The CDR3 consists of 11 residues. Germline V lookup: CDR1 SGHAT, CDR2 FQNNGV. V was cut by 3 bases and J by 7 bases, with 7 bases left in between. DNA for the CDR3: TGTGCCAGCAGCTTGGGGAGAGAGCAGTACTTC. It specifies CASSLGREQYF.

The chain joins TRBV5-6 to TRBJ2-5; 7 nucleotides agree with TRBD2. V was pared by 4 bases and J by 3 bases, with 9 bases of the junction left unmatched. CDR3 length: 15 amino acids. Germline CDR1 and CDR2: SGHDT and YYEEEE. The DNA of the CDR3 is TGTGCCAGCAGCCGGATTCAGGGAGGGGAAGAGACCCAGTACTTC. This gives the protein CASSRIQGGEETQYF.

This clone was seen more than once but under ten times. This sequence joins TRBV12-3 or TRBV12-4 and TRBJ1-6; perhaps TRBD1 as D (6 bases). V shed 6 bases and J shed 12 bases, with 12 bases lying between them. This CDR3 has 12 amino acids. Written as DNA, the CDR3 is TGTGCCAGCAGCTACAGGGAAGGACCCCTCCACTTT. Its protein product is CASSYREGPLHF.

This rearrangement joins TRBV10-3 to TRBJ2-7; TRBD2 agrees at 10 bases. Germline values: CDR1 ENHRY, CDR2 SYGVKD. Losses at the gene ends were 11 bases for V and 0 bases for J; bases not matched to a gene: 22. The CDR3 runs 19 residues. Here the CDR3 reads CALQGVGRELAGSSYEQYF. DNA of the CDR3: TGTGCCCTCCAGGGGGTGGGCAGGGAACTAGCGGGATCCTCCTACGAGCAGTACTTC.

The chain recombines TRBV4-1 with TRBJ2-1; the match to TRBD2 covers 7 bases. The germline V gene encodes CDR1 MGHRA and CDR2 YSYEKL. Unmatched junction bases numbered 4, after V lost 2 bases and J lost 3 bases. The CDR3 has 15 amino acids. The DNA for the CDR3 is TGCGCCAGCAGCCAACAGCGGGGTCTCTACAATGAGCAGTTCTTC. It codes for CASSQQRGLYNEQFF.

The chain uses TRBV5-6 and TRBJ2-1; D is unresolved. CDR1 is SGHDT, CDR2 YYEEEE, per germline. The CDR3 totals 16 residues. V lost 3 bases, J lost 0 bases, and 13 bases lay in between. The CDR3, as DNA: TGTGCCAGCAGCTCCCTCGAGCGCCTCTCCTACAATGAGCAGTTCTTC. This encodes CASSSLERLSYNEQFF.

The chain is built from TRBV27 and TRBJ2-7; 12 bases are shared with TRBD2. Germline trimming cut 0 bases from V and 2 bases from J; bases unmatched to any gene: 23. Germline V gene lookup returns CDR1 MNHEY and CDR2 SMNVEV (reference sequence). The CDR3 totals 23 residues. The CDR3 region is CASSLSGGPGKLAGGEKTYEQYF. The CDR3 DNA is TGTGCCAGCAGTTTATCGGGCGGGCCGGGAAAACTAGCGGGAGGCGAAAAGACCTACGAGCAGTACTTC.

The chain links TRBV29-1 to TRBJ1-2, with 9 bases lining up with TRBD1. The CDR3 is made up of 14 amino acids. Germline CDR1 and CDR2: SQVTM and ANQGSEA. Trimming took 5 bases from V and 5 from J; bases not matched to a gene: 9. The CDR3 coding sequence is TGCAGCGTTACGAATACAGGGGGCCCTTATGGCTACACCTTC. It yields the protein CSVTNTGGPYGYTF.

CDR3 amino acids: CASSIFPSGSSYNEQFF. The CDR3 coding sequence is TGTGCCAGTAGTATATTCCCTAGCGGGAGCTCCTACAATGAGCAGTTCTTC. The chain couples TRBV19 to TRBJ2-1; 10 bases line up with TRBD2. With V trimmed by 2 bases and J by 0 bases, 4 bases remained unmatched. The CDR3 has 17 amino acids. Germline V gene data show CDR1 as LNHDA and CDR2 as SQIVND (reference sequence). Based on the CDR3 plus reference TRBV19 and TRBJ2-1, the full variable domain is DGGITQSPKYLFRKEGQNVTLSCEQNLNHDAMYWYRQDPGQGLRLIYYSQIVNDFQKGDIAEGYSVSREKKESFPLTVTSAQKNPTAFYLCASSIFPSGSSYNEQFFGPGTRLTVL.

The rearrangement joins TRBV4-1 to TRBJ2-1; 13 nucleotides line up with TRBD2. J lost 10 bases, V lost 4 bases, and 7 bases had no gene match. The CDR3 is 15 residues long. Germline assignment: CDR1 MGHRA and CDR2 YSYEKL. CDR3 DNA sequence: TGCGCCAGCAGCCCGAGGACTAGCGGGAGAGGGGAGCAGTTCTTC. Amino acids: CASSPRTSGRGEQFF.